This T cell receptor (beta chain) was sequenced for a study of blood T cell repertoires in COVID-19 (TCRdb year 2020). About the study as a whole: Samples from collaborators originated in the United States, Italy and Spain and spanned both the acute and convalescent phases of COVID-19. The prospective study material was composed of cDNA or gDNA derived from T cells, B-cell-depleted T cells, or PBMCs. The dataset comprised deeply sampled blood TCRbeta repertoires from subjects exposed to, actively infected with, or recovered from COVID-19. The repertoires were released in a freely available public database meant as a resource for research on the immune response to SARS-CoV-2. Samples were obtained from the ongoing ImmuneRACE study (first 160 participants) and from some 1,200 subjects provided by 6 global collaborators. Sample metadata almost always included a de-identified subject ID, COVID-19 status, age in years and sex. Where HLA class I and class II types were available, the types were taken from metadata supplied by the sample provider, not from assay-based typing. Beyond this particular receptor, the publication reports: The amount of clinical and demographic metadata varied by source and participant and was provided uncurated.

CDR1 and CDR2 are drawn from the germline V gene: MNHEY, SVGAGI. Trimming leaves V shorter by 7 bases and J shorter by 6 bases, with the junction holding 13 bases beyond the gene matches. Reading from cysteine to phenylalanine, the CDR3 counts 15 amino acids. Just the 45-base CDR3 DNA is kept, in frame starting at base 1. TCRbeta CDR3 regions were amplified from genomic DNA using the immunoSEQ Assay, a bias-controlled multiplex PCR. As for the authors' bioinformatics: The number of nucleated cells in each sample was estimated by amplification of reference gene primers within the assay. To quantify the absolute abundance of each unique TCRbeta CDR3 rearrangement, sequence reads were collapsed and filtered. Productive Simpson clonality was computed per sample as the square root of Simpson's diversity index over productive rearrangements. Drawn from immuneACCESS, this table holds only the in-frame rearrangements with V and J called that TCRdb kept. Clones are partly lost; checked studies trace under half to an unresolved V gene and leave the rest unexplained. V and J calls and clone size come straight from that table; D and trimming were deduced from the DNA. Within this sample are about 120,000 clones, with less than 80% of them counted one time only. The ten largest clones represent roughly 2.7% of the sample.

As regards this clone: Its antigen remains undetermined. Base qualities were left out, and no much larger clone turns up one base away.

Collaborating institutions collected whole blood in K2EDTA tubes following their own protocols. For TCRbeta analysis, collaborator samples were shipped as frozen whole blood, as isolated PBMCs, or as DNA extracted from either sample type. Here the chain combines TRBV6-5 and TRBJ1-2; 8 of the junction bases match TRBD1. This sequence originates from a man aged 50 to 60 with acute or convalescent COVID-19. The sequenced sample was peripheral blood. The DNA sequence is as follows: TGTGCCAGCATTAAAAGGACAGGGAGTTTAGATGGCTACACCTTC. Translated, it gives CASIKRTGSLDGYTF.